In this sample, the clone carrying this TCR beta chain turned up many times. Its target is unknown. The data belong to a study of response to subunit inactivated influenza vaccine. The study's findings and limits: Every seasonal influenza vaccination brings in few new T cells, the authors suggested.

CDR3 length: 11 residues. The germline CDR1 and CDR2 sequences are SGHAT and FQNNGV. The germline V and J ends were trimmed by 5 bases and 1 base, with 2 bases remaining between them. TCRdb passed the RT-PCR reads through MiXCR, listing each CDR3 protein once. The profile covers about 180,000 distinct CDR3 sequences, with around 9.2% appearing a single time and 11% taken by the ten largest. Sequencing was performed on non-naive T cells sorted from PBMCs, taken on the day of vaccination. This TCR was recovered from a man between 50 and 59 years old who received an inactivated influenza vaccine. The rearrangement joins TRBV11-2 to TRBJ1-2; D gene ambiguous. The CDR3 loop is CASSNNYGYTF. The CDR3 DNA reads as TGTGCCAGCAGCAATAACTATGGCTACACCTTC.